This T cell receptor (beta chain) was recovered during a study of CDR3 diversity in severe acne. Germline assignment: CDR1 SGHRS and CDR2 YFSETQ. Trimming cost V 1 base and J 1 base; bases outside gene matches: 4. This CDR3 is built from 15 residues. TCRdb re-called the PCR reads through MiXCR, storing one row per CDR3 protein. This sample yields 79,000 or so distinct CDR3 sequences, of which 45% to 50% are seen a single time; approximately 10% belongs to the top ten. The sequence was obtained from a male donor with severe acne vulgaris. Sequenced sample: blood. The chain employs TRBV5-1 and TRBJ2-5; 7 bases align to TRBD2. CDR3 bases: TGCGCCAGCAGCTTGACTAGCGTAACCCAAGAGACCCAGTACTTC. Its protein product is CASSLTSVTQETQYF.